Listed here is a single T cell receptor beta chain. The CDR3 loop spans 15 amino acids. From germline, CDR1 is MNHNY and CDR2 SVGAGI (reference sequence). Trimming removed 2 bases from V and 1 base from J, with 6 bases in between. This sample stems from a study of CD4+ T cells in melanoma. Data came from immunoSEQ multiplex PCR; TCRdb stores just in-frame clones and leaves some out. The sample contains some 9,900 clones, around 60% of which appear only once. This rearrangement joins TRBV6-6 to TRBJ1-6; D may be TRBD1 (6 bases). This clonotype was obtained from a human donor with melanoma. Sequenced: cells from a culture (not recorded whether cultured in vitro). The CDR3 DNA reads as TGTGCCAGCAGTTACCAGGGGTCCTATAATTCACCCCTCCACTTT. As protein: CASSYQGSYNSPLHF.